Below, 26 T cell receptor beta chains from the same sample are listed, as sequenced in a study of T cells in Graves' hyperthyroidism and ophthalmopathy. TCR beta CDR3 regions were amplified from RNA. The study used the HTBI primer set for a first-round RT-PCR of the TCR CDR3. In TCRdb, the multiplex PCR reads were re-called with MiXCR into one record per CDR3 protein. The table includes about 610,000 distinct CDR3 sequences, about 15% detected once. Sequencing was done on a sample of blood. The receptor source for this set is a woman aged 40 to 49 with Graves' ophthalmopathy.

This clonotype was found many times. The rearrangement links TRBV19 to TRBJ2-4, with D perhaps matching TRBD2 (6 bases). The CDR3 covers 16 residues. V lost 6 bases and J 0 bases, leaving 15 bases between the germline ends. Per germline, CDR1 LNHDA and CDR2 SQIVND (reference sequence). CDR3 nucleotide sequence: TGTGCCAGTAGGGGGGGAGACTTTCTAGCCAAAAACATTCAGTACTTC. Protein sequence: CASRGGDFLAKNIQYF.

This clonotype was found many times. The gene calls are TRBV9 and TRBJ2-2; weak D call: TRBD1 (5 bases). The CDR3 spans 17 residues. V shed 6 bases and J shed 0 bases, with 18 bases lying between them. Germline loops: CDR1 SGDLS, CDR2 YYNGEE. The CDR3 nucleotides read TGTGCCAGCACCCCATCAACAGGTCCTGCGAACACCGGGGAGCTGTTTTTT. It yields the protein CASTPSTGPANTGELFF.

V is TRBV7-2 and J is TRBJ1-1; 7 bases line up with TRBD1. The trim removed 5 bases at V and 4 bases at J, leaving 10 bases unmatched. CDR1 is SGHTA, CDR2 FQGNSA, per germline. The CDR3 has 15 residues. CDR3 region: CASSQQQGRSTEAFF. In nucleotides, the CDR3 is TGTGCCAGCAGCCAACAACAGGGGAGGTCCACTGAAGCTTTCTTT.

This clonotype has ten or more counts. The chain uses TRBV15 and TRBJ2-5; 8 positions agree with TRBD1. With V trimmed by 3 bases and J by 5 bases, 8 bases remained unmatched. CDR1 and CDR2 (germline): LNHNV, YYDKDF (reference sequence). This CDR3 has 15 amino acids. The CDR3 protein is CATSSSRQGLETQYF. CDR3 coding DNA: TGTGCCACCAGCAGTTCAAGACAGGGGCTGGAGACCCAGTACTTC.

This clonotype was seen at least ten times. V gene TRBV20-1 combines with J gene TRBJ1-1, with 7 bases identical to TRBD1. The CDR3 covers 12 residues. With V trimmed by 5 bases and J by 7 bases, 7 bases remained unmatched. Germline V gene lookup returns CDR1 DFQATT and CDR2 SNEGSKA (reference sequence). CDR3 DNA sequence: TGCAGTGCTGCAGGGACAGAACTTGAAGCTTTCTTT. Amino acids: CSAAGTELEAFF.

The chain carries TRBV5-1 and TRBJ2-2; D possibly corresponds to TRBD1 (6 bases). Trimming shortened V by 0 bases and J by 4 bases, and 13 bases separated the two germline ends. The CDR3 runs to 16 residues. CDR1 SGHRS and CDR2 YFSETQ come from the germline V gene. CDR3: CASSLEGTRVTGELFF. DNA for the CDR3: TGCGCCAGCAGCTTGGAGGGGACAAGAGTCACCGGGGAGCTGTTTTTT.

This clonotype was observed at least ten times. J is TRBJ2-2 and V is TRBV10-3; D is undetermined. Germline CDR1 reads ENHRY; CDR2 reads SYGVKD. The CDR3 contains 13 residues. V was trimmed by 10 bases and J by 5 bases, leaving 14 bases between them. The CDR3, as DNA: TGTGCCAACAGCCTTGAGGAGACCGGGGAGCTGTTTTTT. Amino acids: CANSLEETGELFF.

This clonotype appeared a few times. CDR3 protein: CASSPNLVESGYTF. CDR3 DNA: TGTGCCAGCAGCCCTAATCTGGTGGAGTCTGGCTACACCTTC. This chain connects TRBV7-9 to TRBJ1-2; the D is unclear. Looked up from germline, CDR1 is SEHNR and CDR2 is FQNEAQ (reference sequence). V lost 5 bases to trimming and J lost 7 bases, with 17 bases between them. CDR3 length: 14 residues.

This rearrangement joins TRBV12-3 or TRBV12-4 to TRBJ2-7, with D maybe TRBD1 (6 bases). The V end lost 6 bases, the J end lost 2 bases, and 11 bases lay between the germline ends. The length of the CDR3 is 13 residues. CDR3 protein: CASRRDMAYEQYF. The CDR3 bases are TGTGCCAGCAGACGGGACATGGCCTACGAGCAGTACTTC.

There are a few counts of this clonotype. A much larger clonotype is one base distant, so this may be a read error. In nucleotides, the CDR3 is TGTGCCAGCAGCGACAGACAGAGAGGGGATCAGCCCCAGCATTTT. Its protein is CASSDRQRGDQPQHF. The chain has TRBV6-2 or TRBV6-3 and TRBJ1-5; weak D call: TRBD1 (5 bases). Germline CDR1 is MNHEY and CDR2 is SVGEGT. The V and J ends lost 6 bases and 5 bases respectively, with 17 bases between them. The CDR3 consists of 15 residues.

This clonotype has ten or more counts. This CDR3 reads CAWSETGRLVRGYTF. The CDR3, as DNA: TGTGCCTGGAGTGAAACAGGGAGGCTAGTTCGAGGCTACACCTTC. The chain employs TRBV30 and TRBJ1-2, with D possibly being TRBD1 (6 bases). V shed 1 base and J shed 8 bases, with 20 bases lying between them. This CDR3 comprises 15 residues. CDR1 and CDR2 from the germline V gene are GTSNPN and SVGIG (reference sequence).

Turning to this clonotype: This may come from a read error, since a much larger clone is one base off. The CDR3: CASSFRDNSYEQYF. CDR3 nucleotides: TGTGCCAGCAGTTTCCGGGACAACTCCTACGAGCAGTACTTC. This sequence joins TRBV27 and TRBJ2-7; tentative D call: TRBD1 (6 bases). This CDR3 comprises 14 residues. The ends were cut back, 3 bases at V and 0 bases at J, with 9 bases in the middle. CDR1 and CDR2 from the germline V gene are MNHEY and SMNVEV (reference sequence).

The sample holds many counts of this clonotype. The V gene is TRBV20-1, the J gene TRBJ1-1, with 9 bases matching TRBD1. Germline values: CDR1 DFQATT, CDR2 SNEGSKA (reference sequence). The junction had 4 bases not matched to a gene; V was cut back by 6 bases and J by 2 bases. The CDR3 covers 13 residues. Here the CDR3 DNA reads TGCAGTGCCCAGGGACAGGGAAACACTGAAGCTTTCTTT. This sequence encodes CSAQGQGNTEAFF.

This clonotype was observed at least ten times. This chain links TRBV12-3 or TRBV12-4 with TRBJ2-5; tentative D call: TRBD1 (5 bases). V lost 3 bases and J 5 bases, leaving 13 bases between the germline ends. CDR3 length: 14 amino acids. CDR3 sequence reads: CASSFSGRSETQYF. The CDR3 DNA follows: TGTGCCAGCAGTTTTTCAGGGCGGTCGGAGACCCAGTACTTC.

Many counts were recorded for this clonotype. This rearrangement joins TRBV11-2 to TRBJ2-5; a weak D match, TRBD2 (6 bases). The CDR3 totals 16 residues. Germline V gives CDR1 SGHAT, CDR2 FQNNGV. Trimming cost V 0 bases and J 4 bases, with 15 bases left between them. CDR3: CASSLDGPGLIETQYF. The CDR3 DNA reads TGTGCCAGCAGCTTAGATGGGCCGGGACTCATAGAGACCCAGTACTTC.

The sample holds many counts of this clonotype. The chain carries TRBV28 and TRBJ2-5, with D possibly matching TRBD2 (6 bases). Germline CDR1 MDHEN, CDR2 SYDVKM. The length of the CDR3 is 13 residues. The germline V and J ends were trimmed by 6 bases and 1 base, with 9 bases remaining between them. The CDR3 sequence is CASRQTSQETQYF. The DNA for the CDR3 is TGTGCCAGCAGACAGACTAGCCAAGAGACCCAGTACTTC. The full variable domain, in which reference TRBV28 and TRBJ2-5 provide the parts outside the CDR3, is DVKVTQSSRYLVKRTGEKVFLECVQDMDHENMFWYRQDPGLGLRLIYFSYDVKMKEKGDIPEGYSVSREKKERFSLILESASTNQTSMYLCASRQTSQETQYFGPGTRLLVL.

This clonotype was detected only a few times. The rearrangement links TRBV29-1 to TRBJ2-7; 9 bases agree with TRBD2. The CDR3 has 11 amino acids. V was pared by 6 bases and J by 7 bases, with 4 bases of the junction left unmatched. In germline, CDR1 is SQVTM, CDR2 ANQGSEA. CDR3: CSVLSGGEQYF. CDR3 coding DNA: TGCAGCGTCCTCAGCGGGGGGGAGCAGTACTTC.

This clonotype was recorded at least ten times. This chain connects TRBV19 to TRBJ2-7; 10 positions agree with TRBD2. The CDR3 extends over 14 amino acids. The ends lost 5 bases at V and 3 bases at J; junction bases unmatched: 4. Germline V CDR1 and CDR2: LNHDA, SQIVND (reference sequence). CDR3 sequence: CASSPSGGHYEQYF. DNA of the CDR3: TGTGCCAGTAGTCCTAGCGGGGGACACTACGAGCAGTACTTC.

The chain is built from TRBV9 and TRBJ1-2; D is perhaps TRBD1 (5 bases). The V end was cut by 3 bases, the J end by 4 bases, with 16 bases between. The CDR3 contains 15 residues. Per the germline V gene, CDR1 is SGDLS and CDR2 is YYNGEE. The CDR3 here is CASSAPRDGIYGYTF. In DNA form, the CDR3 reads TGTGCCAGCAGCGCACCCCGGGACGGGATCTATGGCTACACCTTC.

In this sample, this clonotype turned up a few times. This chain uses TRBV12-3 or TRBV12-4 with TRBJ2-3; the D is unclear. The CDR3 has 14 amino acids. Trimming took off 7 bases at V and 1 base at J, with 12 bases between the two ends. CDR3 protein: CASIGEVGTDTQYF. CDR3 DNA: TGTGCCAGCATTGGCGAGGTTGGCACAGATACGCAGTATTTT.

This clonotype was seen many times. The chain is built from TRBV20-1 and TRBJ2-5; 8 nucleotides line up with TRBD2. Trimming removed 0 bases from V and 1 base from J; junction bases left unmatched: 10. Germline CDR1 and CDR2: DFQATT and SNEGSKA (reference sequence). CDR3 length equals 17 residues. In nucleotides, the CDR3 is TGCAGTGCTAGAGATAACCGAGCGGGAGAGTCCCAAGAGACCCAGTACTTC. The encoded protein is CSARDNRAGESQETQYF.

The V gene is TRBV2, the J gene TRBJ2-5; 9 nucleotides agree with TRBD1. The CDR3 sequence is 14 residues long. V trimming: 8 bases; J trimming: 5 bases; junction bases outside the gene matches: 9. The germline CDR1 and CDR2 sequences are SNHLY and FYNNEI. CDR3 amino acids: CASRAGTGRETQYF. CDR3 coding DNA: TGTGCCAGCCGAGCCGGGACAGGGCGGGAGACCCAGTACTTC.

This clonotype was seen a handful of times. V gene TRBV10-3 combines with J gene TRBJ2-2; 7 bases are a match to TRBD2. CDR3 length equals 16 residues. Germline CDR1 ENHRY, CDR2 SYGVKD. The trim removed 2 bases at V and 2 bases at J, leaving 5 bases unmatched. The CDR3 DNA sequence: TGTGCCATCAGTGAGGGGAGGGGAGGAAACACCGGGGAGCTGTTTTTT. This codes for CAISEGRGGNTGELFF.

This clonotype showed up many times. In DNA form, the CDR3 reads TGTGCCACCAGCAGAGAGGGCGGGAGTGCCAAAAACATTCAGTACTTC. Amino acids: CATSREGGSAKNIQYF. V usage is TRBV15 and J usage is TRBJ2-4, with 7 bases identical to TRBD2. This CDR3 is 16 amino acids long. CDR1 is LNHNV and CDR2 is YYDKDF in the germline V gene (reference sequence). Losses at the gene ends were 0 bases for V and 1 base for J; bases not matched to a gene: 3.

This clonotype has just a few counts. The genes are TRBV6-5 and TRBJ2-7, with TRBD2 matching over 7 bases. From germline, CDR1 is MNHEY and CDR2 SVGAGI. This CDR3 contains 15 residues. J was trimmed by 2 bases and V by 0 bases; bases with no gene match: 4. The CDR3 loop is CASSYSSGDTYEQYF. The CDR3 DNA follows: TGTGCCAGCAGTTACTCAAGCGGGGATACCTACGAGCAGTACTTC.

The table lists this clonotype with a few counts. Here the CDR3 DNA reads TGTGCCTGGGACAGGGGGCGCGGAGGCTACACCTTC. It specifies CAWDRGRGGYTF. The V call is TRBV30, the J call TRBJ1-2; 10 bases fit TRBD1. The CDR3 runs to 12 residues. Looked up from germline, CDR1 is GTSNPN and CDR2 is SVGIG (reference sequence). V gave up 5 bases and J gave up 8 bases; unmatched junction bases: 5.